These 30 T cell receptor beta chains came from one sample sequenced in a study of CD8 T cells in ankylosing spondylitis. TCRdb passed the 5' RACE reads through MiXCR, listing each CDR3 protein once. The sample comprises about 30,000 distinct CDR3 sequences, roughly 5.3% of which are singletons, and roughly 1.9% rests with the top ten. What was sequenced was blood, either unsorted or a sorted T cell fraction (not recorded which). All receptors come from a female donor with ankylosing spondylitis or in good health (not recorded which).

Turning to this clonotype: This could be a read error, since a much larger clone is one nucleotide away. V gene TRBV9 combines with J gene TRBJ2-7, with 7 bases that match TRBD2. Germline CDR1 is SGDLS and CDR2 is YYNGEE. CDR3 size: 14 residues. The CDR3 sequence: CSSSVDAGVSEQYF. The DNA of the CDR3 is TGTTCCAGCAGCGTAGACGCGGGAGTTTCCGAGCAGTACTTC.

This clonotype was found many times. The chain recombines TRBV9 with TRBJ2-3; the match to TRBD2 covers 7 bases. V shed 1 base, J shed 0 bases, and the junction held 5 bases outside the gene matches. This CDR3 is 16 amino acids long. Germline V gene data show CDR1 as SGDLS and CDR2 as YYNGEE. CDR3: CASSVTAGFSTDTQYF. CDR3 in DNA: TGTGCCAGCAGCGTAACAGCGGGGTTTAGCACAGATACGCAGTATTTT. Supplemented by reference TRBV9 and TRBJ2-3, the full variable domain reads DSGVTQTPKHLITATGQRVTLRCSPRSGDLSVYWYQQSLDQGLQFLIQYYNGEERAKGNILERFSAQQFPDLHSELNLSSLELGDSALYFCASSVTAGFSTDTQYFGPGTRLTVL.

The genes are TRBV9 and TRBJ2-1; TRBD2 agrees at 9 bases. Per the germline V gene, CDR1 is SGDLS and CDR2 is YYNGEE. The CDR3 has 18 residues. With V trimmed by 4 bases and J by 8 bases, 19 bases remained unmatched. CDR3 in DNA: TGTGCCAGCAGCTTCTATCGTGGAGGCGGGGGGGCTCTGGATGAGCAGTTCTTC. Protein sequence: CASSFYRGGGGALDEQFF.

As DNA, the CDR3 is TGTGCCAGCAGCCCCATGACTAGCAGCCAAGAGACCCAGTACTTC. This translates into CASSPMTSSQETQYF. The chain links TRBV9 to TRBJ2-5, with 7 nucleotides matching TRBD2. This CDR3 region has 15 residues. CDR1 is SGDLS and CDR2 is YYNGEE in the germline V gene. V shed 4 bases, J shed 1 base, and the junction held 7 bases outside the gene matches.

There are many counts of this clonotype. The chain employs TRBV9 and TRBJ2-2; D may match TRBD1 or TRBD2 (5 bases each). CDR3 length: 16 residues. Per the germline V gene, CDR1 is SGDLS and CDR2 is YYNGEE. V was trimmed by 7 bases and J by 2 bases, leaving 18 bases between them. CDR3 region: CASAMGVTLNTGELFF. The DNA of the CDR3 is TGTGCCAGCGCCATGGGGGTGACTCTAAACACCGGGGAGCTGTTTTTT.

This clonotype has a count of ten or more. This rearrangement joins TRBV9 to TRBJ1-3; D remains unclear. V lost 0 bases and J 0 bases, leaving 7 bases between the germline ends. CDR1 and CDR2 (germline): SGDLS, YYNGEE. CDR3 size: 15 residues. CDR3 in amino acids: CASSVDGRSGNTIYF. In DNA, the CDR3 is TGTGCCAGCAGCGTAGATGGTCGCTCTGGAAACACCATATATTTT.

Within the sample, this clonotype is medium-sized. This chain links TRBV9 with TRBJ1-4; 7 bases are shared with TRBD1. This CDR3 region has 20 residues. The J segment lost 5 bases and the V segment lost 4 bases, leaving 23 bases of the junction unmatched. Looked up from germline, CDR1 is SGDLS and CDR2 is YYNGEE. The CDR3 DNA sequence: TGTGCCAGCAGCTTACCGCTGGAAGGGGGCGAAAGTATGCAAAATGAAAAACTGTTTTTT. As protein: CASSLPLEGGESMQNEKLFF. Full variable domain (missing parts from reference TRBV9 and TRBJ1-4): DSGVTQTPKHLITATGQRVTLRCSPRSGDLSVYWYQQSLDQGLQFLIQYYNGEERAKGNILERFSAQQFPDLHSELNLSSLELGDSALYFCASSLPLEGGESMQNEKLFFGSGTQLSVL.

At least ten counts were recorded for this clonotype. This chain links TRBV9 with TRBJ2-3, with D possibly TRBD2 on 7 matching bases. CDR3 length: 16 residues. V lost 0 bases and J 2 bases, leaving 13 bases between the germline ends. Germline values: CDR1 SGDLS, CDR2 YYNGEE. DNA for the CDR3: TGTGCCAGCAGCGTAGCGGGGGGCCCAACCACAGATACGCAGTATTTT. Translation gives CASSVAGGPTTDTQYF. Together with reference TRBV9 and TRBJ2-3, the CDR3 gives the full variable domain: DSGVTQTPKHLITATGQRVTLRCSPRSGDLSVYWYQQSLDQGLQFLIQYYNGEERAKGNILERFSAQQFPDLHSELNLSSLELGDSALYFCASSVAGGPTTDTQYFGPGTRLTVL.

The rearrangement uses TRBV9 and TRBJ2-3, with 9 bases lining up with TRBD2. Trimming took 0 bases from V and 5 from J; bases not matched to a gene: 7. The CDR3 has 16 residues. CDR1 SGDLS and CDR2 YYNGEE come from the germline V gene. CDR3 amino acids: CASSVGAGGAGDTQYF. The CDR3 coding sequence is TGTGCCAGCAGCGTAGGGGCGGGGGGGGCAGGAGATACGCAGTATTTT.

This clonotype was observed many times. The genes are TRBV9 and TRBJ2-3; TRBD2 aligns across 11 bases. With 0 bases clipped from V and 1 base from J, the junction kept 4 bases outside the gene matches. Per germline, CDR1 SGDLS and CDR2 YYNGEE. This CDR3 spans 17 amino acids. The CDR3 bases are TGTGCCAGCAGCGTAGCTGGTAGCGGGGGGGGCACAGATACGCAGTATTTT. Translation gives CASSVAGSGGGTDTQYF.

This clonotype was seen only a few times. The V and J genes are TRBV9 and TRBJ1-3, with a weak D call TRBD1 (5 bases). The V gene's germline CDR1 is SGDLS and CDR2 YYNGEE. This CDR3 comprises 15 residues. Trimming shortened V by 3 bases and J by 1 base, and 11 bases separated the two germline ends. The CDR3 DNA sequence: TGTGCCAGCAGCGCCCAGGGCCCATCTGGAAACACCATATATTTT. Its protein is CASSAQGPSGNTIYF.

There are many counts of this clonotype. CDR3 amino acids: CASSLNYGYTF. The CDR3 bases are TGTGCCAGCAGCCTGAATTATGGCTACACCTTC. The chain combines TRBV9 with TRBJ1-2; D remains ambiguous. Between the trimmed V and J ends, which lost 4 bases and 5 bases, there was a span of 6 bases. The germline V gene has CDR1 SGDLS and CDR2 YYNGEE. This CDR3 region has 11 residues.

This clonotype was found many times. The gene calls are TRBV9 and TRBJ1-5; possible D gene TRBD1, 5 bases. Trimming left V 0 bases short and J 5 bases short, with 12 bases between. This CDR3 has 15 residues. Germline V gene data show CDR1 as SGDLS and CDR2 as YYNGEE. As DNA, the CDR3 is TGTGCCAGCAGCGTAGGCGAGGGGACGTATCAGCCCCAGCATTTT. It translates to CASSVGEGTYQPQHF.

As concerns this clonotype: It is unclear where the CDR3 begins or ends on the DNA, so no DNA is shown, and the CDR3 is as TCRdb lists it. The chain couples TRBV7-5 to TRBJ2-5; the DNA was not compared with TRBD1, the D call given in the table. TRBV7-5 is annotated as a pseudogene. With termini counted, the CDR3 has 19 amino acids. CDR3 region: CISVPEAPRTGEHGETQYF.

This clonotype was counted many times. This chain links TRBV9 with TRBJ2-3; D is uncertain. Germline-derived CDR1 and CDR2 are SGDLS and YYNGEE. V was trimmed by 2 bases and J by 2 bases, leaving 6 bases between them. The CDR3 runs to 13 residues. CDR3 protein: CASSVKATDTQYF. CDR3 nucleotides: TGTGCCAGCAGCGTGAAGGCCACAGATACGCAGTATTTT.

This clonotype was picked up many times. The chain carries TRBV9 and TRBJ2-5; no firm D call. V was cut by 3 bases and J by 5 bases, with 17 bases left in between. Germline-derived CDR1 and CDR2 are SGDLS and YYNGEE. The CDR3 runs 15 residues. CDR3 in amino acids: CASSGESPPGETQYF. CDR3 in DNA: TGTGCCAGCAGCGGAGAAAGCCCCCCCGGGGAGACCCAGTACTTC.

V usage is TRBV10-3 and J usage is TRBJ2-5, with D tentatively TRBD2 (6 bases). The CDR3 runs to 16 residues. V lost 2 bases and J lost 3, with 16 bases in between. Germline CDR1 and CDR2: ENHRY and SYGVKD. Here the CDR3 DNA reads TGTGCCATCAGTGAGGGGGTAGCGGCCACAGAAGAGACCCAGTACTTC. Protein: CAISEGVAATEETQYF.

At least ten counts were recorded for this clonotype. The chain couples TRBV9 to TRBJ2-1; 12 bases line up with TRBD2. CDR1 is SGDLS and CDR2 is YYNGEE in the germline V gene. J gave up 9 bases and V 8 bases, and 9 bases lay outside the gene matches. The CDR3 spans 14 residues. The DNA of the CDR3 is TGTGCCAGTGGGGGAGGACTAGCGGGAACTGAGCAGTTCTTC. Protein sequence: CASGGGLAGTEQFF.

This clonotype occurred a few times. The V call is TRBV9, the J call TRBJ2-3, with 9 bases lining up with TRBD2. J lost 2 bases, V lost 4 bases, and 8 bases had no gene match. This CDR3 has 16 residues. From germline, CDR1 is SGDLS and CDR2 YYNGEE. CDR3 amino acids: CASSPWAGGVTDTQYF. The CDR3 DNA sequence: TGTGCCAGCAGCCCCTGGGCGGGAGGGGTCACAGATACGCAGTATTTT.

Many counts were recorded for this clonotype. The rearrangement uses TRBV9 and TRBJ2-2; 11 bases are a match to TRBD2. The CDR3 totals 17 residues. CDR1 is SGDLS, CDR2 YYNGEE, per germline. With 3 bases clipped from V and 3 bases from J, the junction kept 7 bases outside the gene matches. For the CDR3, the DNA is TGTGCCAGCAGCGCTACAACTAGCGGGGGATACACCGGGGAGCTGTTTTTT. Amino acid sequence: CASSATTSGGYTGELFF.

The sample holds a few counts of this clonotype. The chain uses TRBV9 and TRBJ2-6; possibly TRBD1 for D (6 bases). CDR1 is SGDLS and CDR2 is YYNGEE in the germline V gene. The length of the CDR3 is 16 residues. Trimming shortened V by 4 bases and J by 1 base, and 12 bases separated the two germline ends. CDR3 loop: CASSTQGESGANVLTF. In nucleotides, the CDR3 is TGTGCCAGCAGCACACAGGGAGAGTCTGGGGCCAACGTCCTGACTTTC.

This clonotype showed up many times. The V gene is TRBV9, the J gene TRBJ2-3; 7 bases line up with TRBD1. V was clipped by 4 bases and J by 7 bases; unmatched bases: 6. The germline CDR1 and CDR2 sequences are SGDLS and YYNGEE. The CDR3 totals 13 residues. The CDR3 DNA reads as TGTGCCAGCAGCAACGGACAGGCCTATACGCAGTATTTT. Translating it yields CASSNGQAYTQYF.

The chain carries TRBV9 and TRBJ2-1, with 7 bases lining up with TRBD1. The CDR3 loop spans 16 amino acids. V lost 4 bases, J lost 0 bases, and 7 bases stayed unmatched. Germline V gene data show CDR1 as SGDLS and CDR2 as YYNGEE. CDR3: CASSIRQGSSYNEQFF. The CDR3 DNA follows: TGTGCCAGCAGCATAAGACAGGGAAGCTCCTACAATGAGCAGTTCTTC.

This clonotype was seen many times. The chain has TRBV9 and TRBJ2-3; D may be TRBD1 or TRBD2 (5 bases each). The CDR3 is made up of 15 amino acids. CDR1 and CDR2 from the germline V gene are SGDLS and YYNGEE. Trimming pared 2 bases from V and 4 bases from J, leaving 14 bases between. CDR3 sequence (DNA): TGTGCCAGCAGCGTCTTGGGGGTTAGGGCAGATACGCAGTATTTT. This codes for CASSVLGVRADTQYF.

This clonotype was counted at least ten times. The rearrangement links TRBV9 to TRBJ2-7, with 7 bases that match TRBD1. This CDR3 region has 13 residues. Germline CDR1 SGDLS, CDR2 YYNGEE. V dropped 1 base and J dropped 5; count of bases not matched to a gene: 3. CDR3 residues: CASSVRGQDEQYF. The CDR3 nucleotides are TGTGCCAGCAGCGTAAGAGGACAGGACGAGCAGTACTTC.

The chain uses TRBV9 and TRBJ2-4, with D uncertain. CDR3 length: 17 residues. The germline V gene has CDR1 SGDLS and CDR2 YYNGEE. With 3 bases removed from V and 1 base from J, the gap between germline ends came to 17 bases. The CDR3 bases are TGTGCCAGCAGCGATTTCAGCCATTCTGGTGCCAAAAACATTCAGTACTTC. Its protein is CASSDFSHSGAKNIQYF. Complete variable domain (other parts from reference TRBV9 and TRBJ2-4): DSGVTQTPKHLITATGQRVTLRCSPRSGDLSVYWYQQSLDQGLQFLIQYYNGEERAKGNILERFSAQQFPDLHSELNLSSLELGDSALYFCASSDFSHSGAKNIQYFGAGTRLSVL.

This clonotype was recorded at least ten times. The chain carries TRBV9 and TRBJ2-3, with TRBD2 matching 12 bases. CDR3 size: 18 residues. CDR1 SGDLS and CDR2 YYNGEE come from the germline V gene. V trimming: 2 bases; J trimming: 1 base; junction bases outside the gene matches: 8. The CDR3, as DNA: TGTGCCAGCAGCGTTTCGGCTAGCGGGGGGGCAGGCACAGATACGCAGTATTTT. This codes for CASSVSASGGAGTDTQYF.

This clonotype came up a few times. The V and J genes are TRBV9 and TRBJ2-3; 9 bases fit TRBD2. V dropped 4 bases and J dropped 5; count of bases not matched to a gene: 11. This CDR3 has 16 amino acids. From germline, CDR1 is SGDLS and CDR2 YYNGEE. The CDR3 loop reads CASSTSIAGVKDTQYF. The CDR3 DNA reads TGTGCCAGCAGCACTTCAATAGCGGGGGTGAAAGATACGCAGTATTTT.

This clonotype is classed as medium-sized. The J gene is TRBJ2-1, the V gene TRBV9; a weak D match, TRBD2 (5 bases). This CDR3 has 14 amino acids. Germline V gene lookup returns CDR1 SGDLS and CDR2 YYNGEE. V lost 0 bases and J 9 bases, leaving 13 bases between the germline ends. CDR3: CASSVGGLLGEQFF. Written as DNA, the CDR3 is TGTGCCAGCAGCGTAGGTGGACTTTTGGGTGAGCAGTTCTTC.

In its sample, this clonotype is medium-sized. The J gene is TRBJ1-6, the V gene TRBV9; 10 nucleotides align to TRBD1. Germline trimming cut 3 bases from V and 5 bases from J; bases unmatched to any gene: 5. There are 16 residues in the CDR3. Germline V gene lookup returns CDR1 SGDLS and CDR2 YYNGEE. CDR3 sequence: CASSGDRGGNNSPLHF. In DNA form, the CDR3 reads TGTGCCAGCAGCGGGGACAGGGGAGGAAATAATTCACCCCTCCACTTT.